Following are 16 T cell receptor beta chains from one sample sequenced in a study of molecular identifiers for immune sequencing clone quantification. TCRdb called the PCR reads again in MiXCR, with one record for every CDR3 protein. This table has a few hundred thousand distinct CDR3 sequences, 25% appearing once. The sequenced sample consisted of naive CD8+ T cells from blood, with Jurkat cell RNA spiked in. Documented subset: FACS-sorted CD8+CD4-CCR7+CD45RA+ naive T cells. The receptors come from a human donor in good health. Some libraries in this study had Jurkat cell RNA spiked in.

The chain combines TRBV6-2 or TRBV6-3 with TRBJ2-7, with D possibly called TRBD1 or TRBD2 (5 bases each). This CDR3 has 16 residues. V shed 2 bases and J shed 0 bases, with 14 bases lying between them. Germline V lookup: CDR1 MNHEY, CDR2 SVGEGT. The CDR3 reads CASSYPGTFASYEQYF. CDR3 coding DNA: TGTGCCAGCAGTTACCCCGGGACCTTCGCCTCCTACGAGCAGTACTTC.

This clonotype was recorded at least ten times. This sequence joins TRBV27 and TRBJ2-1; no clear D gene. CDR3 size: 12 residues. Germline CDR1 and CDR2: MNHEY and SMNVEV (reference sequence). Trimming removed 3 bases from V and 10 bases from J, with 10 bases in between. The DNA of the CDR3 is TGTGCCAGCAGTTTCCCGTCCGGAGAGCAGTTCTTC. Translating it yields CASSFPSGEQFF.

This chain joins TRBV12-3 or TRBV12-4 and TRBJ2-1; no firm D call. The V and J ends lost 6 bases and 4 bases respectively, with 10 bases between them. The CDR3 runs to 13 residues. The chain's CDR3 is CASSRSRYNEQFF. The CDR3 DNA is TGTGCCAGCAGCCGGTCTAGGTACAATGAGCAGTTCTTC.

V gene TRBV12-3 or TRBV12-4 combines with J gene TRBJ1-5; no definite D call. Trimming stripped 5 bases from V and 2 bases from J, with 16 bases between. This CDR3 region has 16 residues. The CDR3 DNA is TGTGCCAGCAGTCCGGAGTCCCTCGGCGGCAATCAGCCCCAGCATTTT. As protein: CASSPESLGGNQPQHF.

This clonotype was counted a few times. The J gene is TRBJ2-2, the V gene TRBV5-8; a possible D gene is TRBD2 (7 bases). The CDR3 covers 13 residues. Germline CDR1 is SGHTS and CDR2 is YDEGEE. With 7 bases removed from V and 6 bases from J, the gap between germline ends came to 13 bases. CDR3 sequence reads: CASRGALAGELFF. The CDR3 nucleotides are TGTGCCAGCCGGGGGGCGTTGGCCGGGGAGCTGTTTTTT.

Notes on this clonotype: One end of the junction does not line up with germline, which may come from a read error. The chain is built from TRBV4-1 and TRBJ2-5, with 9 bases identical to TRBD2. From germline, CDR1 is MGHRA and CDR2 YSYEKL. This CDR3 has 15 amino acids. The CDR3 nucleotides are TGCGCCAGCAGCCAGGGTCCGGGACTAGCAGAGTCCCAGTACTTC. Protein product: CASSQGPGLAESQYF.

The chain employs TRBV9 and TRBJ2-7, with D maybe TRBD2 (6 bases). The V gene's germline CDR1 is SGDLS and CDR2 YYNGEE. Trimming removed 2 bases at V and 4 bases at J, with 19 bases between. This CDR3 region has 16 residues. This CDR3 is CASSVGGLGSDYEQYF. CDR3 in DNA: TGTGCCAGCAGCGTGGGAGGCTTAGGGTCTGATTACGAGCAGTACTTC.

This clonotype came up once. An end of the junction differs from the germline gene, which may be a read error. V and J are TRBV28 and TRBJ2-1, with 10 positions matching TRBD1. This CDR3 has 14 amino acids. CDR1 is MDHEN, CDR2 SYDVKM, per germline. The CDR3 nucleotides read TGTGTCAGCAGCCGACAGGGGGCAAAGGATGAGCAGTTCTTC. Amino acid sequence: CVSSRQGAKDEQFF.

This clonotype was counted a few times. V is TRBV29-1 and J is TRBJ2-2; a possible D gene is TRBD2 (5 bases). Trimming removed 7 bases from V and 8 bases from J, with 14 bases in between. Germline V gene lookup returns CDR1 SQVTM and CDR2 ANQGSEA. The CDR3 contains 12 residues. The DNA of the CDR3 is TGCAGCGCCCCGGGGTTCGGAGGGGAGCTGTTTTTT. As protein: CSAPGFGGELFF.

The J gene is TRBJ2-7, the V gene TRBV9; 10 bases line up with TRBD2. Germline lookup yields CDR1 SGDLS and CDR2 YYNGEE. With V trimmed by 0 bases and J by 3 bases, 9 bases remained unmatched. CDR3 length: 17 amino acids. The CDR3 loop is CASSVAITSGVIYEQYF. DNA of the CDR3: TGTGCCAGCAGCGTAGCTATAACTAGCGGGGTGATCTACGAGCAGTACTTC.

V is TRBV29-1 and J is TRBJ2-1, with TRBD2 matching 13 bases. The germline V gene has CDR1 SQVTM and CDR2 ANQGSEA. CDR3 length: 16 amino acids. After removal of 4 bases from V and 4 bases from J, the junction contained 7 bases not matched to a gene. The CDR3 DNA follows: TGCAGCGTTGCAACTAGCGGGAGGGCCACTTACAATGAGCAGTTCTTC. It specifies CSVATSGRATYNEQFF.

This chain joins TRBV4-1 and TRBJ2-1; possible D gene TRBD1, 5 bases. CDR3 length: 16 residues. V lost 0 bases and J lost 6, with 15 bases in between. CDR1 is MGHRA, CDR2 YSYEKL, per germline. Here the CDR3 DNA reads TGCGCCAGCAGCCAAGATGTAGGGGCCGCCGGCAATGAGCAGTTCTTC. It specifies CASSQDVGAAGNEQFF.

This clonotype has just a few counts. The rearrangement links TRBV18 to TRBJ2-7, with D perhaps matching TRBD2 (5 bases). CDR3 length equals 14 residues. In germline, CDR1 is KGHSH, CDR2 LQKENI. V lost 0 bases, J lost 3 bases, and 9 bases lay in between. The CDR3 reads CASSPPSGIYEQYF. The CDR3 region has the DNA TGTGCCAGCTCACCACCTTCGGGGATCTACGAGCAGTACTTC.

This clonotype has more than one count but fewer than ten. The chain has TRBV27 and TRBJ1-2, with D hard to call. The V gene's germline CDR1 is MNHEY and CDR2 SMNVEV (reference sequence). This CDR3 is built from 12 residues. Trimming pared 6 bases from V and 3 bases from J, leaving 8 bases between. The CDR3 loop is CASRSLDYGYTF. In DNA form, the CDR3 reads TGTGCCAGCAGGAGCCTAGACTATGGCTACACCTTC.

This clonotype was found many times. The chain combines TRBV7-9 with TRBJ2-3; no clear D gene. The CDR3 has 17 amino acids. CDR1 is SEHNR and CDR2 is FQNEAQ in the germline V gene (reference sequence). V was pared by 1 base and J by 2 bases, with 16 bases between. The CDR3: CASSLGVLNILTDTQYF. For the CDR3, the DNA is TGTGCCAGCAGCTTAGGTGTCCTCAACATACTCACAGATACGCAGTATTTT.

V and J are TRBV19 and TRBJ1-5; no firm D call. Trimming removed 2 bases at V and 1 base at J, with 15 bases between. The CDR3 is 17 residues long. The germline gives CDR1 LNHDA, CDR2 SQIVND (reference sequence). CDR3 bases: TGTGCCAGTAGTATATATTCGGGTCTTCGGAGCAATCAGCCCCAGCATTTT. Amino acids: CASSIYSGLRSNQPQHF.